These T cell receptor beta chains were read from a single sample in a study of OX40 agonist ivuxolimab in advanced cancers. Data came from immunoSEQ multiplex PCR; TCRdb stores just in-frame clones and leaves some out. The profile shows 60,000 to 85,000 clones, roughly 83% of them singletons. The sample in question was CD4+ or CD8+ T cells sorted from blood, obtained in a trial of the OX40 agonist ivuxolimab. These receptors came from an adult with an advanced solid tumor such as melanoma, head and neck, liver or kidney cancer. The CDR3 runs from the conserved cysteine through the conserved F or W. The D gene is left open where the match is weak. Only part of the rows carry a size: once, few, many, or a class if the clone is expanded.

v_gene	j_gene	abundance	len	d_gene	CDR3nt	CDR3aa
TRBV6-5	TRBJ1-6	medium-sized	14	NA	TGTGCCAGCAGCCCAAACTCGGACGGTTCACCCCTCCACTTT	CASSPNSDGSPLHF
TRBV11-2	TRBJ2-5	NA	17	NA	TGTGCCAGCAGCTCTGGGGGGCGCATCCTTTCGGTAGAGACCCAGTACTTC	CASSSGGRILSVETQYF
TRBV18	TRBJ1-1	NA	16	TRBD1	TGTGCCAGCTCACCACCACCTAGACAGGGGAAAACTGAAGCTTTCTTT	CASSPPPRQGKTEAFF
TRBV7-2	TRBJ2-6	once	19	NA	TGTGCCAGCAGCTTATCCCCTGTTTTGGGGGGCTCTGGGGCCAACGTCCTGACTTTC	CASSLSPVLGGSGANVLTF
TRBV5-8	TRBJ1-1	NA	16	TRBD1	TGTGCCAGCGTCTGGGGGACAGGGCTCATGAACACTGAAGCTTTCTTT	CASVWGTGLMNTEAFF
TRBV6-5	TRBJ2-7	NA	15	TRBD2	TGTGCCAGCAGTCCCATTAGCGGGGCTTACTACGAGCAGTACTTC	CASSPISGAYYEQYF
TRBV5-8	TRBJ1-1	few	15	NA	TGTGCCAGCAGCCAAAAAGGGGGGGCTAACACTGAAGCTTTCTTT	CASSQKGGANTEAFF
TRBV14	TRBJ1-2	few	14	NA	TGTGCCAGCAGCCGAGGACAGTGGAACTATGGCTACACCTTC	CASSRGQWNYGYTF
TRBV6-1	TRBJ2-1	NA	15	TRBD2	TGTGCCAGCTACGAATCGGCGGGGGGGCTGTTTGAGCAGTTCTTC	CASYESAGGLFEQFF
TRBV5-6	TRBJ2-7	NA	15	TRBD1	TGTGCCAGCAGCGTGACAGGGTTGGGGACCTACGAGCAGTACTTC	CASSVTGLGTYEQYF
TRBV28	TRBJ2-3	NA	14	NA	TGTGCCAGCAGTTTAGACCCGGCAACAGATACGCAGTATTTT	CASSLDPATDTQYF
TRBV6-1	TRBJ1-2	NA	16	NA	TGTGCCAGCAGTGAATTGGGTCAGCATTTGGGGTATGGCTACACCTTC	CASSELGQHLGYGYTF
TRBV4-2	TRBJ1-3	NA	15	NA	TGTGCCAGCAACACACCAGCCGCCTCTGGAAACACCATATATTTT	CASNTPAASGNTIYF
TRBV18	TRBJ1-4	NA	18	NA	TGTGCCAGCTCACCAATAGGGGGACACCTTCCAACTAATGAAAAACTGTTTTTT	CASSPIGGHLPTNEKLFF
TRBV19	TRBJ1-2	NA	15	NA	TGTGCCAGTAGTATTCCGGGGGAGGACTACTATGGCTACACCTTC	CASSIPGEDYYGYTF
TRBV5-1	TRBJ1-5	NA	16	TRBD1	TGCGCCAGCAGCCCTGAGGGGGGACAGCTCAATCAGCCCCAGCATTTT	CASSPEGGQLNQPQHF
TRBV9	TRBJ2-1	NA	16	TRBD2	TGTGCCAGCAGCCCCATGGGGCTAGCGGGGGTCAATGAGCAGTTCTTC	CASSPMGLAGVNEQFF
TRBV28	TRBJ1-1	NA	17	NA	TGTGCCAGCAGTTTCGGGGACTTTCGGGGGGGACGCTCTGAAGCTTTCTTT	CASSFGDFRGGRSEAFF
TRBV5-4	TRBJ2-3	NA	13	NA	TGTGCCAGCAAAAACAGTAGCACAGATACGCAGTATTTT	CASKNSSTDTQYF
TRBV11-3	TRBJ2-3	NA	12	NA	TGTGCCAGCAGAGGGACCGCAGATACGCAGTATTTT	CASRGTADTQYF
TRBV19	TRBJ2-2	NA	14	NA	TGTGCCAGTAGTGTGGAGTCGGACACCGGGGAGCTGTTTTTT	CASSVESDTGELFF
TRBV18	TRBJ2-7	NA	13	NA	TGTGCCAGCTCCACCGGGCAGGGCCTGGAGCAGTACTTC	CASSTGQGLEQYF
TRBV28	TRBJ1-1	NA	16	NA	TGTGCCAGCAGTTTAGGTACTTGGGGGCTGAGCACTGAAGCTTTCTTT	CASSLGTWGLSTEAFF
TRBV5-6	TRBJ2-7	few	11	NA	TGTGCCAGCAGCTTAAGATACGAGCAGTACTTC	CASSLRYEQYF
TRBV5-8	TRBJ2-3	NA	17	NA	TGTGCCAGCAGCTTGGAAGGGGCTAGAACTAGCACAGATACGCAGTATTTT	CASSLEGARTSTDTQYF
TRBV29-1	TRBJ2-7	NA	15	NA	TGCAGCGTTGAAGATGCCAGGCGGGGCTCCTACGAGCAGTACTTC	CSVEDARRGSYEQYF
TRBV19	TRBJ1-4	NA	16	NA	TGTGCCAGTAGTATAGGGAATCCCGGGGCTAATGAAAAACTGTTTTTT	CASSIGNPGANEKLFF
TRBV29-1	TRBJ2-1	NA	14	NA	TGCAGCGTTTGGGACCTGGGGGCATACAATGAGCAGTTCTTC	CSVWDLGAYNEQFF
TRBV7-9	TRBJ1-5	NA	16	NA	TGTGCCAGCAGCACTGCTGGCCAGGGCGGTGGTCAGCCCCAGCATTTT	CASSTAGQGGGQPQHF
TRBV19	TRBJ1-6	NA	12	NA	TGTGCCAGTAGTAAGCCTAATTCACCCCTCCACTTT	CASSKPNSPLHF
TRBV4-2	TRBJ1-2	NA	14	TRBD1	TGTGCCAGCAGCGGGGACAGGGAAGTTCATGGCTACACCTTC	CASSGDREVHGYTF
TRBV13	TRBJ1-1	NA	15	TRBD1	TGTGCCAGCAGCCCCCCGGACAGGATGAACACTGAAGCTTTCTTT	CASSPPDRMNTEAFF
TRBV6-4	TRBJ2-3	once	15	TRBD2	TGTGCCAGCAGTGACTCGCGGGGGGGCCCAGATACGCAGTATTTT	CASSDSRGGPDTQYF
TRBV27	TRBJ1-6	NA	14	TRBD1	TGTGCCAGCAGGCCCGGGACAGAGTATTCACCCCTCCACTTT	CASRPGTEYSPLHF
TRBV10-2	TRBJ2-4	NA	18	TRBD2	TGCGCCAGCAGTGGAGCGGGGGACCCCCCTGGGGACAAAAACATTCAGTACTTC	CASSGAGDPPGDKNIQYF
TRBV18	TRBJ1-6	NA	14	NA	TGTGCCAGCTCACCCGGGTCCCAGAATTCACCCCTCCACTTT	CASSPGSQNSPLHF
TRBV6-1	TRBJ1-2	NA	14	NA	TGTGCCAGCAGATCGCAAGGCCGAGACTATGGCTACACCTTC	CASRSQGRDYGYTF
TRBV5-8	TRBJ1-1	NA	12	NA	TGTGCCAGCAGCTTTTACAACACTGAAGCTTTCTTT	CASSFYNTEAFF
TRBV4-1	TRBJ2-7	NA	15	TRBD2	TGCGCCAGCAGCCATGGGACTAGCGTTTCCTACGAGCAGTACTTC	CASSHGTSVSYEQYF
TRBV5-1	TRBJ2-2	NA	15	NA	TGCGCCAGCAGCTTGGCCGGGCTAGCTTCCGGGGAGCTGTTTTTT	CASSLAGLASGELFF
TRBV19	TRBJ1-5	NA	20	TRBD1	TGTGCCAGTAGTGCCCGACCCGGACAGGGGCGGCAGCTGGGCAATCAGCCCCAGCATTTT	CASSARPGQGRQLGNQPQHF
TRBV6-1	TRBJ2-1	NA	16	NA	TGTGCCAGCAGTGGCCCGGGAACTTCCAGGGGGGATGAGCAGTTCTTC	CASSGPGTSRGDEQFF
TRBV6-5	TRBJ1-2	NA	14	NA	TGTGCCAGCAGGAGGAGGGGGGCTAACTATGGCTACACCTTC	CASRRRGANYGYTF
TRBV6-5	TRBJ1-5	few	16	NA	TGTGCCAGCAGTTACTCGGTTCACAGTTTGAATCAGCCCCAGCATTTT	CASSYSVHSLNQPQHF